The source of this T cell receptor (beta chain) is a study of blood T cell repertoires in COVID-19. Per the study methods: By means of reference gene primer amplification, nucleated cell counts were estimated. Repertoires were generated with immunoSEQ multiplex PCR, while TCRdb's copy carries only in-frame clones and drops some. V, J and clone size are taken as reported in that table, and D and trimming were inferred from the DNA itself. The table has about 270,000 clones, 85% to 90% seen once; the top ten hold around 2%. CDR3 length: 13 residues. CDR1 SGHRS and CDR2 YFSETQ come from the germline V gene. V lost 4 bases to trimming and J lost 7 bases; unmatched junction nucleotides: 5. Participant reports of clinical history set cohort assignment.

This receptor was identified in an older woman in a cohort exposed to, infected with or recovered from COVID-19 (not recorded which). Sample: PBMCs or T cells enriched from blood (not recorded which). The V and J genes are TRBV5-1 and TRBJ2-3, with TRBD1 matching 8 bases. The CDR3 DNA sequence: TGCGCCAGCAGCACAAGGACAGGGTATACGCAGTATTTT. Encoded protein: CASSTRTGYTQYF.